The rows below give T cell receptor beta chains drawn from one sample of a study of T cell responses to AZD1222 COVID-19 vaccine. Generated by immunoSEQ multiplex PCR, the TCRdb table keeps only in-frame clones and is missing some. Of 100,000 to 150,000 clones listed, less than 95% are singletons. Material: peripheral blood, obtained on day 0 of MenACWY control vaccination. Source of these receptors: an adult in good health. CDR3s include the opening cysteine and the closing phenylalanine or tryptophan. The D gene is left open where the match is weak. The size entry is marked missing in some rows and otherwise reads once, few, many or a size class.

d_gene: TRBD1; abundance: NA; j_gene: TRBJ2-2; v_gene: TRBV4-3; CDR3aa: CASSQGDRGTGELFF; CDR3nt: TGCGCCAGCAGCCAGGGGGACAGGGGCACCGGGGAGCTGTTTTTT
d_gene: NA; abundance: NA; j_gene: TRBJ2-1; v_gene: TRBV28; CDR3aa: CASSLERFVYEQFF; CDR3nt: TGTGCCAGCAGTTTAGAGCGGTTTGTCTATGAGCAGTTCTTC
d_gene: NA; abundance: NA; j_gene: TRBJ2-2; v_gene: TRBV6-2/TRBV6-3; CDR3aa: CASSLLGENTGELFF; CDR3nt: TGTGCCAGCAGTTTGTTGGGAGAGAACACCGGGGAGCTGTTTTTT
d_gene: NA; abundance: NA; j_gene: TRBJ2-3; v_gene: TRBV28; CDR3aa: CASFPRQGLRTDTQYF; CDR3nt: TGTGCCAGCTTTCCTCGACAGGGACTAAGGACAGATACGCAGTATTTT
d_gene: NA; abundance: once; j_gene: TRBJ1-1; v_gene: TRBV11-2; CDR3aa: CASSLGPTEAFF; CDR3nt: TGTGCCAGCAGCTTAGGCCCGACTGAAGCTTTCTTT
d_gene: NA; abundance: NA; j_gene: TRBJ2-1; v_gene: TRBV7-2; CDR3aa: CASSSGSYNEQFF; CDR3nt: TGTGCCAGCAGCTCGGGCTCCTACAATGAGCAGTTCTTC
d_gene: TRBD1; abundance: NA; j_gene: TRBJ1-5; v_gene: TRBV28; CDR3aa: CASRPGGQGNQPQHF; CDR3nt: TGTGCCAGCAGGCCAGGGGGACAGGGTAATCAGCCCCAGCATTTT
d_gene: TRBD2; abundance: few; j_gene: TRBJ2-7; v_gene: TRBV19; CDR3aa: CASSGLASGSYEQYF; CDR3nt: TGTGCCAGTAGTGGCCTGGCTAGCGGGAGTTACGAGCAGTACTTC
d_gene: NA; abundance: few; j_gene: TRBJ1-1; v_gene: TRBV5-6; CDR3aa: CASSPGGAGPGAFF; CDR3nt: TGTGCCAGCAGTCCCGGGGGCGCTGGTCCTGGGGCTTTCTTT
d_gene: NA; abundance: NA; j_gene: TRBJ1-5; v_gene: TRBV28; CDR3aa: CASSSGHTTIPQHF; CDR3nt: TGTGCCAGCAGTTCCGGGCATACCACGATACCCCAGCATTTT
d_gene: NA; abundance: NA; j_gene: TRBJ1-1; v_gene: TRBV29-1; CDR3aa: CSVAPRDITEAFF; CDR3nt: TGCAGCGTTGCGCCGAGAGATATTACTGAAGCTTTCTTT